The 12 T cell receptor beta chains listed next were all sequenced from one sample in a study of regulatory T cells in long-lasting Graves disease. Time point described: persistent/refractory GD, antithyroid drugs over 5 years with positive TRAb. Generation of the TCR library employed RNA extracted from PBMCs. Arm-PCR of CDR3 regions with iRepertoire HTBI primers generated TCR beta libraries. TCRdb used MiXCR to reprocess the multiplex PCR reads, holding one entry per CDR3 protein. The data show some 420,000 distinct CDR3 sequences, 22% seen once. Source: peripheral blood mononuclear cells (PBMCs), taken when the disease was refractory, from a patient treated with antithyroid drugs. The receptor set was obtained from a female donor with Graves disease.

This clonotype appeared a few times. The CDR3 region has the DNA TGTGCCTGGAGTGTACTAGAGCTTTATCAGCCCCAGCATTTT. Translating it yields CAWSVLELYQPQHF. This chain uses TRBV30 with TRBJ1-5; D remains unclear. CDR1 is GTSNPN, CDR2 SVGIG, per germline (reference sequence). V was clipped by 0 bases and J by 5 bases, with 11 bases between them. CDR3 length equals 14 residues.

This clonotype appeared many times. This sequence joins TRBV12-3 or TRBV12-4 and TRBJ2-2, with D hard to call. The CDR3 has 14 amino acids. The V end was cut by 3 bases, the J end by 6 bases, with 11 bases between. CDR3 coding DNA: TGTGCCAGCAGTTTTGGGCGGCGAGCCGGGGAGCTGTTTTTT. Amino acids: CASSFGRRAGELFF.

The CDR3 sequence is CASSYPQGQGTEAFF. CDR3 coding DNA: TGTGCCAGCAGTTACCCGCAGGGGCAGGGCACTGAAGCTTTCTTT. This rearrangement joins TRBV6-5 to TRBJ1-1, with D maybe TRBD1 (6 bases). The ends were cut back, 2 bases at V and 4 bases at J, with 14 bases in the middle. CDR3 length: 15 amino acids. The germline gives CDR1 MNHEY, CDR2 SVGAGI.

The CDR3 DNA reads as TGTGCCAGCAGCTTAGTTTTGGGTCAGCCCCAGCATTTT. Protein sequence: CASSLVLGQPQHF. The chain combines TRBV7-2 with TRBJ1-5, with D unresolved. There are 13 residues in the CDR3. V was cut by 1 base and J by 6 bases, with 7 bases left in between. CDR1 SGHTA and CDR2 FQGNSA come from the germline V gene.

The table lists this clonotype with a few counts. V and J are TRBV28 and TRBJ2-1, with D maybe TRBD2 (7 bases). V was cut by 7 bases and J by 7 bases, with 14 bases left in between. The germline gives CDR1 MDHEN, CDR2 SYDVKM. The CDR3 loop spans 13 amino acids. In DNA, the CDR3 is TGTGCCAGCATAAGAGGGGGGGCAAATGAGCAGTTCTTC. As protein: CASIRGGANEQFF.

This clonotype was counted at least ten times. V usage is TRBV28 and J usage is TRBJ2-5, with 11 positions matching TRBD2. CDR3 length: 14 residues. After removal of 8 bases from V and 6 bases from J, the junction contained 8 bases not matched to a gene. In germline, CDR1 is MDHEN, CDR2 SYDVKM. The CDR3 DNA is TGTGCCAGCTATCGGACTAGCGGGCTAAAGACCCAGTACTTC. As protein: CASYRTSGLKTQYF. Drawing the rest from reference TRBV28 and TRBJ2-5, the complete variable domain is DVKVTQSSRYLVKRTGEKVFLECVQDMDHENMFWYRQDPGLGLRLIYFSYDVKMKEKGDIPEGYSVSREKKERFSLILESASTNQTSMYLCASYRTSGLKTQYFGPGTRLLVL.

The sample holds many counts of this clonotype. The chain employs TRBV28 and TRBJ1-3, with unresolved D. Germline CDR1 is MDHEN and CDR2 is SYDVKM. V was cut by 7 bases and J by 5 bases, with 12 bases left in between. The CDR3 loop spans 13 amino acids. The CDR3 here is CASTLGARNTIYF. CDR3 sequence (DNA): TGTGCCAGCACCTTGGGAGCGAGAAACACCATATATTTT.

This chain uses TRBV16 with TRBJ2-7; either TRBD1 or TRBD2 may fit D (5 bases each). Between the trimmed V and J ends, which lost 2 bases and 3 bases, there was a span of 14 bases. The CDR3 spans 15 residues. Germline V lookup: CDR1 KGHSY, CDR2 FQNENV. The CDR3 nucleotides are TGTGCCAGCAGCCAAGGGACGGACAACTTCTACGAGCAGTACTTC. It translates to CASSQGTDNFYEQYF.

This clonotype showed up many times. The rearrangement links TRBV10-3 to TRBJ2-5; 8 bases fit TRBD2. Germline CDR1 reads ENHRY; CDR2 reads SYGVKD. The V gene end was trimmed by 0 bases and the J gene end by 7 bases; junction bases not matched to a gene: 7. There are 15 residues in the CDR3. The CDR3 DNA follows: TGTGCCATCAGTGAGTCGAGCGGGGGTGTTTCGACCCAGTACTTC. It codes for CAISESSGGVSTQYF.

The chain recombines TRBV5-1 with TRBJ1-6; D unclear. Germline assignment: CDR1 SGHRS and CDR2 YFSETQ. The CDR3 has 17 amino acids. Trimming removed 0 bases at V and 0 bases at J, with 10 bases between. The chain's CDR3 is CASSLGLVSSYNSPLHF. The CDR3 nucleotides read TGCGCCAGCAGCTTGGGGCTGGTGAGCTCCTATAATTCACCCCTCCACTTT.

In its sample, this clonotype was seen many times. This rearrangement joins TRBV27 to TRBJ1-5; 9 bases align to TRBD1. The CDR3 sequence is 16 residues long. V lost 5 bases, J lost 1 base, and 6 bases stayed unmatched. The germline CDR1 and CDR2 sequences are MNHEY and SMNVEV (reference sequence). CDR3 protein: CASSPTTGGSNQPQHF. DNA of the CDR3: TGTGCCAGCAGTCCCACGACAGGGGGGAGCAATCAGCCCCAGCATTTT.

In its sample, this clonotype was seen a few times. J is TRBJ2-7 and V is TRBV3-1, with 8 bases fitting TRBD1. V dropped 1 base and J dropped 3; count of bases not matched to a gene: 5. Germline values: CDR1 LGHDT, CDR2 YNNKEL (reference sequence). The CDR3 sequence is 15 residues long. CDR3 sequence (DNA): TGTGCCAGCAGCCAAGGACCGGGACAGGTCTACGAGCAGTACTTC. It yields the protein CASSQGPGQVYEQYF.